Following are 31 T cell receptor beta chains from one sample sequenced in a study of CD8+ T cells in alopecia areata. Sequencing relied on a cDNA template that was reverse transcribed from extracted RNA. The data were produced by immunoSEQ multiplex PCR, yet TCRdb's version contains in-frame clones alone and is incomplete. The sample shows about 270,000 clones, no singletons; the ten largest hold roughly 1.2%. Using CD4, CD8alpha, NKG2D, NKG2ACE and other markers, pooled cutaneous lymph node cells were sorted. The sequenced material came from CD4+ T cells sorted from a lymph node. These receptors were obtained from a C3H/HeJ mouse with alopecia areata. Mouse MHC haplotype: H2-k.

Comment on this clone: Gene and germline names: mouse. The sequence runs out 4 residues before the end of the CDR3; the remainder is reconstructed from the germline J gene. Other DNA sequences in the same sample also yield this CDR3. The chain employs TRBV13-1 and TRBJ2-7, with 13 bases aligning to TRBD2. Germline V lookup: CDR1 NSHNY, CDR2 SYGAGN. CDR3 length equals 15 residues. The covered CDR3 bases are TGTGCCAGCAGTGGGACTGGGGGGGCGCGAGAT. Protein: CASSGTGGARD. The complete CDR3 reads CASSGTGGARDEQYF.

For this clone: Mouse germline and gene names are used. The DNA ends 4 residues before the CDR3 does, and the rest of the CDR3 is filled in from the germline J gene. The rearrangement links TRBV19 to TRBJ1-1, with 7 bases fitting TRBD1. CDR3 length: 12 amino acids. Germline V gene sequence: CDR1 FNHDT, CDR2 SITEND (reference sequence). The V gene end was trimmed by 5 bases and the J gene end by 4 bases; junction bases not matched to a gene: 2. The part of the CDR3 DNA that was read is TGTGCCAGCAGAGACAGGGCCACA. It specifies CASRDRAT. Given in full, the CDR3 is CASRDRATEVFF.

On this clone: Germline and genes here are mouse. The read gets to within 4 residues of the CDR3 end, and the germline J gene fills in the rest. The sample holds other DNA sequences that translate to the same CDR3. The chain is built from TRBV13-1 and TRBJ2-5, with 8 bases matching TRBD2. In germline, CDR1 is NSHNY, CDR2 SYGAGN. The CDR3 is 13 amino acids. The DNA read from the CDR3 is TGTGCCAGCAGTGATCCTGGGGGGGAC. Protein: CASSDPGGD. The whole CDR3 is CASSDPGGDTQYF.

Note on this clone: Gene names denote mouse genes. The CDR3 end lies 4 residues beyond the end of the read and is filled in from the germline J gene. This rearrangement joins TRBV17 to TRBJ2-5; 12 bases line up with TRBD1. The CDR3 runs to 15 residues. The germline V gene encodes CDR1 MNHDT and CDR2 YYDKIL. CDR3 amino acids: CASSVGQGARDTQYF. The DNA read from the CDR3 is TGTGCTAGCAGCGTGGGACAGGGGGCGCGCGAC.

As concerns this clone: Each gene name is a mouse one. Coverage ceases 4 residues before the CDR3 finishes, and the germline J gene fills in the end. The same CDR3 can be traced to other DNA sequences in this sample. The rearrangement uses TRBV13-1 and TRBJ2-3; D is unclear. The V and J ends lost 0 bases and 1 base respectively, with 6 bases between them. Germline CDR1 and CDR2: NSHNY and SYGAGN. CDR3 length equals 14 residues. The CDR3 protein is CASSDEGGAETLYF. Incomplete CDR3 DNA: TGTGCCAGCAGTGATGAGGGTGGTGCAGAA.

This clone was found many times. The gene symbols are mouse symbols. The missing CDR3 end, 4 residues past where the read stops, is filled in from the germline J gene. The gene calls are TRBV17 and TRBJ1-2; D is unresolved. V was pared by 4 bases and J by 0 bases, with 12 bases between. Looked up from germline, CDR1 is MNHDT and CDR2 is YYDKIL. The CDR3 contains 15 residues. The chain's CDR3 is CASSKRGYANSDYTF. CDR3 bases read: TGTGCTAGCAGTAAGAGAGGGTATGCAAACTCC.

Worth noting for this clone: The gene names here belong to mouse. The read falls 4 residues short of the CDR3 end, and the missing part is taken from the germline J gene. The genes are TRBV13-1 and TRBJ1-1; D may be TRBD1 (6 bases). This CDR3 has 14 residues. Germline-derived CDR1 and CDR2 are NSHNY and SYGAGN. CDR3 bases read: TGTGCCAGCAGTGATGCTCTGGGGGGGCTA. Translating gives CASSDALGGL. The complete CDR3 protein is CASSDALGGLEVFF.

On this clone: Gene names denote mouse genes. Read data end 4 residues before the CDR3 end; the end is taken from the germline J gene. The sample holds other DNA sequences that translate to the same CDR3. The chain carries TRBV14 and TRBJ1-2; 7 nucleotides match TRBD1. This CDR3 is built from 14 residues. With 3 bases clipped from V and 0 bases from J, the junction kept 2 bases outside the gene matches. Germline loops: CDR1 SGHDT, CDR2 FRDEAV. Incomplete CDR3 DNA: TGTGCCAGCAGTTCGGGGACAGCAAACTCC. Translated, it gives CASSSGTANS. The whole CDR3 is CASSSGTANSDYTF.

This clone was seen only a few times. The gene names here belong to mouse. Sequencing ends 3 residues short of the CDR3 end; the germline J gene provides the rest. Different DNA sequences within this sample yield the same CDR3. The chain uses TRBV19 and TRBJ1-6; 7 nucleotides agree with TRBD1. TRBJ1-6 counts as an open reading frame of uncertain function. V was pared by 5 bases and J by 4 bases, with 3 bases of the junction left unmatched. The CDR3 covers 14 residues. The germline V gene encodes CDR1 FNHDT and CDR2 SITEND (reference sequence). The CDR3 sequence: CASRGTVYNSPLYF. The sequenced CDR3 bases are TGTGCCAGCAGAGGGACAGTATATAATTCGCCC.

This clone was picked up a small number of times. All gene names here are mouse names. Read data end 4 residues before the CDR3 end; the end is taken from the germline J gene. The rearrangement links TRBV13-1 to TRBJ1-2, with D possibly being TRBD1 (6 bases). Germline loops: CDR1 NSHNY, CDR2 SYGAGN. The ends were cut back, 0 bases at V and 0 bases at J, with 12 bases in the middle. The CDR3 extends over 16 amino acids. The CDR3 sequence is CASSDALGGPNSDYTF. Incomplete CDR3 DNA: TGTGCCAGCAGTGATGCATTGGGGGGGCCAAACTCC.

Concerning this clone itself: Gene and germline names: mouse. From the germline J gene comes the end of the CDR3, since the read stops 4 residues before it. The chain links TRBV31 to TRBJ1-1, with no clear D. The germline V gene encodes CDR1 GKSSPN and CDR2 SITVG. CDR3 size: 12 residues. The CDR3 sequence: CAWSLEQTEVFF. Incomplete CDR3 DNA: TGTGCCTGGAGTCTAGAACAGACA. Full variable domain (missing parts from reference TRBV31 and TRBJ1-1): AQTIHQWPVAEIKAVGSPLSLGCTIKGKSSPNLYWYWQATGGTLQQLFYSITVGQVESVVQLNLSASRPKDDQFILSTEKLLLSHSGFYLCAWSLEQTEVFFGKGTRLTVV.

Comment on this clone: Germline and genes here are mouse. The read terminates 4 residues ahead of where the CDR3 ends, so the germline J gene completes it. J is TRBJ1-1 and V is TRBV19; 8 bases fit TRBD1. This CDR3 is 12 amino acids long. Germline CDR1 is FNHDT and CDR2 is SITEND (reference sequence). CDR3 DNA (partial): TGTGCCAGCAGTCCACAGGGGGAA. Translation: CASSPQGE. The full CDR3 reads CASSPQGEEVFF.

Turning to this clone: Gene and germline names: mouse. The read comes to an end 4 residues before the CDR3 does, leaving the germline J gene to fill in the end. The J gene is TRBJ2-5, the V gene TRBV31, with a possible D match to TRBD2 (7 bases). Trimming took 1 base from V and 0 from J, leaving 14 bases between them. The CDR3 spans 16 residues. Looked up from germline, CDR1 is GKSSPN and CDR2 is SITVG. The part of the CDR3 DNA that was read is TGTGCCTGGAGTCCCCGGGGGGCGAATAACCAAGAC. The encoded protein is CAWSPRGANNQD. The CDR3 reads in full as CAWSPRGANNQDTQYF.

The sample holds many counts of this clone. Gene labels here are mouse ones. The CDR3 is cut off 4 residues early in the read; its end comes from the germline J gene. At the DNA level, this CDR3 is encoded by other sequences in the same sample as well. The rearrangement uses TRBV31 and TRBJ2-2; TRBD1 aligns across 8 bases. The ends lost 3 bases at V and 0 bases at J; junction bases unmatched: 3. This CDR3 has 15 amino acids. Germline lookup yields CDR1 GKSSPN and CDR2 SITVG. The CDR3 spells CAWSRDRTNTGQLYF. The DNA read from the CDR3 is TGTGCCTGGAGCAGGGACAGGACAAACACCGGG.

Comments on this clone: Germline and genes here are mouse. The read ends 4 residues before the CDR3 terminus; that terminus is restored from the germline J gene. The chain links TRBV1 to TRBJ2-5, with unresolved D. The CDR3 contains 15 residues. V lost 1 base, J lost 0 bases, and 8 bases lay in between. CDR1 is NSQYPW, CDR2 LRSPGD, per germline (reference sequence). The DNA read from the CDR3 is TGCACCTGCAGTGCAGGACTTTTTAACCAAGAC. It specifies CTCSAGLFNQD. The CDR3, in full, reads CTCSAGLFNQDTQYF.

For this clone: These gene names are mouse names. The sequenced fragment ends 4 residues before the CDR3 boundary, so the rest is inferred from the germline J gene. The rearrangement uses TRBV31 and TRBJ2-3, with D maybe TRBD2 (6 bases). Trimming took 4 bases from V and 0 from J, leaving 8 bases between them. CDR1 and CDR2 (germline): GKSSPN, SITVG. The CDR3 is 13 residues long. The CDR3: CAWMGTSAETLYF. The DNA read from the CDR3 is TGTGCCTGGATGGGGACTAGTGCAGAA.

This clone was counted ten times or more. Mouse germline and gene names are used. The observed sequence ends 4 residues before the CDR3 terminus, with the missing tail filled in from the germline J gene. The sample contains more than one DNA sequence encoding this CDR3. V is TRBV1 and J is TRBJ2-1; 12 bases are a match to TRBD2. J gave up 1 base and V 3 bases, and 1 base lay outside the gene matches. CDR1 is NSQYPW, CDR2 LRSPGD, per germline (reference sequence). The CDR3 has 16 amino acids. CDR3 DNA, as far as it was read: TGCACCTGCAGTGCCGGGACTGGGGGGAACTATGCT. It specifies CTCSAGTGGNYA. The whole CDR3 region reads CTCSAGTGGNYAEQFF.

This clone appeared a few times. The gene names given are mouse names. The sequence runs out 4 residues before the end of the CDR3; the remainder is reconstructed from the germline J gene. The genes are TRBV13-1 and TRBJ1-2, with D perhaps matching TRBD1 (5 bases). This CDR3 region has 14 residues. Germline values: CDR1 NSHNY, CDR2 SYGAGN. CDR3 sequence: CASSAIPWGGDYTF. The CDR3 bases that were read are TGTGCCAGCAGCGCTATACCCTGGGGGGGC.

There are a few counts of this clone. All gene names here are mouse names. Sequencing ends 4 residues short of the CDR3 end; the germline J gene provides the rest. Other nucleotide sequences from this sample produce the same CDR3. The rearrangement joins TRBV13-1 to TRBJ2-1; 7 nucleotides line up with TRBD2. Germline V gives CDR1 NSHNY, CDR2 SYGAGN. The CDR3 runs to 14 residues. After removal of 2 bases from V and 3 bases from J, the junction contained 2 bases not matched to a gene. CDR3 sequence: CASSELGGYAEQFF. The CDR3 DNA, read in part, is TGTGCCAGCAGTGAGTTGGGGGGCTATGCT.

Remarks on this clone: The germline and genes are mouse ones. The observed sequence ends 4 residues before the CDR3 terminus, with the missing tail filled in from the germline J gene. This sample also contains other DNA sequences that code for the same CDR3. V is TRBV17 and J is TRBJ2-1; tentatively, D is TRBD2 (5 bases). The germline gives CDR1 MNHDT, CDR2 YYDKIL. V was trimmed by 1 base and J by 0 bases, leaving 7 bases between them. CDR3 size: 15 residues. The sequenced part of the CDR3 DNA is TGTGCTAGCAGTAGAGTTGGGGTTAACTATGCT. Translation gives CASSRVGVNYA. The whole CDR3 protein reads CASSRVGVNYAEQFF.

About this clone itself: These gene names are mouse names. The read comes to an end 4 residues before the CDR3 does, leaving the germline J gene to fill in the end. This sequence joins TRBV5 and TRBJ2-3; D is possibly TRBD1 (6 bases). The V end lost 0 bases, the J end lost 3 bases, and 13 bases lay between the germline ends. This CDR3 is 16 amino acids long. The germline gives CDR1 LGHNA, CDR2 YNLKQL (reference sequence). The covered CDR3 bases are TGTGCCAGCAGCCAAGAGATCAGGGGCAGGGCAGAA. This translates into CASSQEIRGRAE. The whole CDR3 is CASSQEIRGRAETLYF.

This clone has only a few counts. The listed genes are named as in mouse. The read comes to an end 4 residues before the CDR3 does, leaving the germline J gene to fill in the end. The chain combines TRBV31 with TRBJ2-7; 8 bases line up with TRBD2. This CDR3 spans 12 amino acids. Germline lookup yields CDR1 GKSSPN and CDR2 SITVG. The trim removed 5 bases at V and 2 bases at J, leaving 2 bases unmatched. The CDR3 loop reads CAWDWGPYEQYF. The covered CDR3 bases are TGTGCCTGGGACTGGGGCCCCTAT.

A note on this clone: Gene names refer to mouse genes. The CDR3 end is not reached by the read, which stops 4 residues before it; the germline J gene fills it in. V is TRBV19 and J is TRBJ1-2, with 12 bases fitting TRBD1. The V gene's germline CDR1 is FNHDT and CDR2 SITEND (reference sequence). The CDR3 is made up of 16 amino acids. V shed 2 bases and J 3 bases; nucleotides not matched to a gene: 5. CDR3 in amino acids: CASSIGTGGAHSDYTF. The DNA read from the CDR3 is TGTGCCAGCAGTATCGGGACAGGGGGCGCTCACTCC.

About this clone: Genes and germline come from the mouse. The read falls 4 residues short of the CDR3 end, and the missing part is taken from the germline J gene. J is TRBJ2-2 and V is TRBV13-1; D possibly corresponds to TRBD1 (5 bases). The length of the CDR3 is 15 residues. V lost 0 bases to trimming and J lost 3 bases, with 9 bases between them. From germline, CDR1 is NSHNY and CDR2 SYGAGN. CDR3 in amino acids: CASSDVEGDTGQLYF. The DNA read from the CDR3 is TGTGCCAGCAGTGATGTGGAAGGGGACACCGGG.

A few counts support this clone. Gene labels here are mouse ones. The read finishes 4 residues shy of the CDR3 end, and the germline J gene is used to complete it. This sequence joins TRBV17 and TRBJ2-3; TRBD2 matches at 9 bases. The CDR3 sequence is 14 residues long. The germline V gene encodes CDR1 MNHDT and CDR2 YYDKIL. V gave up 3 bases and J gave up 4 bases; unmatched junction bases: 2. Incomplete CDR3 DNA: TGTGCTAGCAGTAGTTGGGGGGGCACAGAA. It translates to CASSSWGGTE. The complete CDR3 protein is CASSSWGGTETLYF.

There are a few counts of this clone. Gene names follow the mouse nomenclature. The missing CDR3 end, 4 residues past where the read stops, is filled in from the germline J gene. Additional DNA sequences in this sample encode the identical CDR3. J is TRBJ2-5 and V is TRBV5, with 7 bases matching TRBD1. The CDR3 contains 14 residues. The junction had 4 bases not matched to a gene; V was cut back by 4 bases and J by 3 bases. Germline CDR1 and CDR2: LGHNA and YNLKQL (reference sequence). The CDR3 bases that were read are TGTGCCAGCAGCCCCGGGACAGTTCAAGAC. It specifies CASSPGTVQD. The entire CDR3 protein is CASSPGTVQDTQYF.

Regarding this clone: All gene names here are mouse names. The read falls 4 residues short of the CDR3 end, and the missing part is taken from the germline J gene. This chain connects TRBV13-2 to TRBJ1-4; possible D gene TRBD1, 6 bases. Germline CDR1 reads NNHNN; CDR2 reads SYGAGS (reference sequence). CDR3 length: 16 amino acids. CDR3 DNA, as far as it was read: TGTGCCAGCGGTGACCCGGGACTGGGGGGGCTCGAA. Amino acid sequence: CASGDPGLGGLE. The whole CDR3 sequence is CASGDPGLGGLERLFF.

This clone was seen many times. Genes and germline are mouse. The read terminates 4 residues before the CDR3 end, so the remaining end is supplied by the germline J gene. V gene TRBV17 combines with J gene TRBJ2-3; 9 positions match TRBD2. Germline CDR1 MNHDT, CDR2 YYDKIL. The CDR3 is 15 residues long. The V gene end was trimmed by 5 bases and the J gene end by 0 bases; junction bases not matched to a gene: 3. CDR3 DNA, as far as it was read: TGTGCTAGCAGTCTGACTGGGGGTAGTGCAGAA. Residues: CASSLTGGSAE. The CDR3 reads in full as CASSLTGGSAETLYF.

In regard to this clone: Mouse gene names apply. This CDR3 reads CASSAAGTINQDTQYF. Partial CDR3 DNA: TGTGCCAGCAGTGCCGCCGGGACAATTAACCAAGAC. This sequence joins TRBV13-1 and TRBJ2-5; tentatively, D is TRBD1 (6 bases). The CDR3 end lies 4 residues beyond the end of the read and is filled in from the germline J gene. V lost 3 bases and J lost 0, with 14 bases in between. This CDR3 has 16 residues. Germline V gene data show CDR1 as NSHNY and CDR2 as SYGAGN.

A word on this clone: The genes and germline here are from mouse. The CDR3 end falls 4 residues outside the read, so it is completed with the germline J gene. The rearrangement uses TRBV1 and TRBJ2-1; D may be TRBD1 (6 bases). Trimming stripped 5 bases from V and 4 bases from J, with 12 bases between. This CDR3 spans 14 amino acids. The germline CDR1 and CDR2 sequences are NSQYPW and LRSPGD (reference sequence). The CDR3 sequence: CTCSPRDMYAEQFF. The part of the CDR3 DNA that was read is TGCACCTGCAGTCCCCGGGACATGTATGCT.

This clone was seen only a few times. Here the gene names and germline are mouse. The DNA ends 4 residues before the CDR3 does, and the rest of the CDR3 is filled in from the germline J gene. This sample also contains other DNA sequences that code for the same CDR3. V is TRBV19 and J is TRBJ2-5; 7 bases are a match to TRBD1. Germline CDR1 is FNHDT and CDR2 is SITEND (reference sequence). The CDR3 length is 14 residues. The CDR3 protein is CASSTPGQQDTQYF. CDR3 DNA, as far as it was read: TGTGCCAGCAGTACTCCGGGACAGCAGGAC.